This TCR beta chain was recovered during a study of T cells expressing NK-cell markers. For the study at large: Repertoire data for TCR beta were derived from sorted T cells (CD3+CD56+NKG2C+, CD3+CD56+NKG2C- and CD3+CD56-NKG2C+). HCMV serostatus: seven of eight sequenced donors positive, one negative. Regarding the study as a whole: Dominant NKG2C+ clonotypes were found to form roughly 1.0-7.0% of CD8+ T cells in a handful of donors. These clonotypes, the leaders elsewhere, also led the CD3+CD56-NKG2C+ fraction in four donors.

TCRdb re-called the 5' RACE reads and gives one entry per CDR3 protein, without DNA. Recorded here are some 110,000 distinct CDR3 sequences; the top ten clones represent roughly 20%. A remark on this clonotype: The antigen remains unidentified.

Sequencing was performed on blood T cells: a sorted CD56 or NKG2C T cell subset, CD4+ or CD8+ T cells, or bulk PBMC T cells (not recorded which). This clonotype was obtained from a woman aged 18 to 75 in good health.

The CDR3 is CASSLTSGNTIYF. This chain uses TRBV7-9 with TRBJ1-3. Germline assignment: CDR1 SEHNR and CDR2 FQNEAQ (reference sequence). This CDR3 region has 13 residues.